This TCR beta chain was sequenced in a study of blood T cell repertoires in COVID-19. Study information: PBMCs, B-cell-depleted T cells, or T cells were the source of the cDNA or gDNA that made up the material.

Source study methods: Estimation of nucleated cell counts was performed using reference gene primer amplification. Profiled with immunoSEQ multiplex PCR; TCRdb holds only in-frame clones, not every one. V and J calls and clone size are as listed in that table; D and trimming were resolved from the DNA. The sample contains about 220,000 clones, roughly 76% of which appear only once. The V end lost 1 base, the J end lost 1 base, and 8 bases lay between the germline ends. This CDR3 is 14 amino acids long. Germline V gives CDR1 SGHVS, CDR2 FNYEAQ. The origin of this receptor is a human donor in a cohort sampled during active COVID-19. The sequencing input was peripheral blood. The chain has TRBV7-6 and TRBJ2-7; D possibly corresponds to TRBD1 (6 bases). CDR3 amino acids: CASSLEDSSYEQYF. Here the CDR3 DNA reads TGTGCCAGCAGCTTAGAGGACAGTTCCTACGAGCAGTACTTC.